The 9 T cell receptor beta chains below all came from one sample that was sequenced in a study of shared clonotypes between healthy human individuals. Sequencing was performed with immunoSEQ multiplex PCR; in TCRdb, only in-frame clones are kept and a portion is missing. The table records some 2.1 million clones, about 93% of them present only once. Naive CD8 cells lacked CD45RO and underwent positive selection for CCR7, leaving out terminally differentiated effector memory CD45RA+ cells. Specimen: naive CD8+ T cells from PBMCs. The source is a man between 18 and 35 years old in good health. Some clones in this sample may be carry-over from other donors' samples.

The rearrangement joins TRBV27 to TRBJ2-5; D might be TRBD1 or TRBD2, each matching 5 bases. From germline, CDR1 is MNHEY and CDR2 SMNVEV (reference sequence). Trimming took off 5 bases at V and 5 bases at J, with 27 bases between the two ends. The CDR3 runs to 18 residues. The CDR3 region is CASSNGFIGTQSLETQYF. CDR3 sequence (DNA): TGTGCCAGCAGTAACGGATTTATCGGGACGCAGTCCTTGGAGACCCAGTACTTC.

The V gene is TRBV6-6, the J gene TRBJ1-2, with 7 nucleotides matching TRBD1. Germline assignment: CDR1 MNHNY and CDR2 SVGAGI (reference sequence). With V trimmed by 0 bases and J by 8 bases, 9 bases remained unmatched. This CDR3 has 15 amino acids. CDR3 nucleotides: TGTGCCAGCAGTTACTCGAGTTCGGCAGGGGGAGGCTACACCTTC. Translated, it gives CASSYSSSAGGGYTF.

This chain joins TRBV11-2 and TRBJ1-1; a possible D gene is TRBD1 (5 bases). The CDR3 has 15 residues. V was trimmed by 4 bases and J by 4 bases, leaving 16 bases between them. Germline V lookup: CDR1 SGHAT, CDR2 FQNNGV. Written as DNA, the CDR3 is TGTGCCAGCAGCTCGTTAATGTGGGGGACCACTGAAGCTTTCTTT. Amino acids: CASSSLMWGTTEAFF. Together with reference TRBV11-2 and TRBJ1-1, the CDR3 gives the full variable domain: EAGVAQSPRYKIIEKRQSVAFWCNPISGHATLYWYQQILGQGPKLLIQFQNNGVVDDSQLPKDRFSAERLKGVDSTLKIQPAKLEDSAVYLCASSSLMWGTTEAFFGQGTRLTVV.

The chain employs TRBV15 and TRBJ2-1, with 13 bases identical to TRBD2. CDR3 length: 18 amino acids. Germline V CDR1 and CDR2: LNHNV, YYDKDF (reference sequence). With V trimmed by 1 base and J by 9 bases, 12 bases remained unmatched. CDR3: CATSRGFHGLAGVVEQFF. The DNA of the CDR3 is TGTGCCACCAGCAGAGGTTTCCATGGACTAGCGGGAGTAGTTGAGCAGTTCTTC.

The CDR3 DNA sequence: TGTGCCAGCAGCTCTGACACTGACGGTTACGAGCAGTACTTC. Encoded protein: CASSSDTDGYEQYF. V is TRBV5-6 and J is TRBJ2-7; no definite D call. The germline V gene encodes CDR1 SGHDT and CDR2 YYEEEE. The length of the CDR3 is 14 residues. The V gene lost 3 bases and the J gene lost 4 bases, with 14 bases spanning the gap.

This chain links TRBV27 with TRBJ1-1; D is ambiguous. Trimming left V 6 bases short and J 0 bases short, with 11 bases between. Germline V gene sequence: CDR1 MNHEY, CDR2 SMNVEV (reference sequence). This CDR3 spans 14 amino acids. CDR3 bases: TGTGCCAGCAGGGCTATGGCGTTGAACACTGAAGCTTTCTTT. It yields the protein CASRAMALNTEAFF.

The gene calls are TRBV30 and TRBJ2-7; tentatively, D is TRBD2 (5 bases). CDR1 GTSNPN and CDR2 SVGIG come from the germline V gene (reference sequence). This CDR3 has 14 residues. Trimming removed 2 bases from V and 1 base from J, with 12 bases in between. For the CDR3, the DNA is TGTGCCTGGAGTCAGGCCTGGAGGTCCTACGAGCAGTACTTC. It yields the protein CAWSQAWRSYEQYF. Full variable domain (rest looked up from reference TRBV30 and TRBJ2-7): SQTIHQWPATLVQPVGSPLSLECTVEGTSNPNLYWYRQAAGRGLQLLFYSVGIGQISSEVPQNLSASRPQDRQFILSSKKLLLSDSGFYLCAWSQAWRSYEQYFGPGTRLTVT.

This chain joins TRBV7-9 and TRBJ2-7; 7 nucleotides align to TRBD2. With V trimmed by 5 bases and J by 1 base, 5 bases remained unmatched. CDR1 and CDR2 from the germline V gene are SEHNR and FQNEAQ (reference sequence). The CDR3 consists of 14 residues. In nucleotides, the CDR3 is TGTGCCAGCAGCCTACTAGCGTCTTCCTACGAGCAGTACTTC. Protein product: CASSLLASSYEQYF.

The chain is built from TRBV6-1 and TRBJ1-2, with D tentatively TRBD1 (5 bases). CDR3 size: 10 residues. Trimming took 8 bases from V and 7 from J, leaving 8 bases between them. Looked up from germline, CDR1 is MNHNS and CDR2 is SASEGT. CDR3 sequence: CASGGSGYTF. The CDR3 coding sequence is TGTGCCAGCGGGGGGTCTGGCTACACCTTC.